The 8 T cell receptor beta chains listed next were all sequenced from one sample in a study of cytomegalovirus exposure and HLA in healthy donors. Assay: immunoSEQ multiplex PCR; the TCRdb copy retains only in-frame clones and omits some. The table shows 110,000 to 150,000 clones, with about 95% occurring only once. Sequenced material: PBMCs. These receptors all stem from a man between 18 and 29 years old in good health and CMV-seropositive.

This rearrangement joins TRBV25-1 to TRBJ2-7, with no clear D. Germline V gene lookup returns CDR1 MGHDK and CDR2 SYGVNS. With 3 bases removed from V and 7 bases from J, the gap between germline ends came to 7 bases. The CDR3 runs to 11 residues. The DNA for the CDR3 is TGTGCCAGCAGTGATGTGCGGGAGCAGTACTTC. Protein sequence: CASSDVREQYF.

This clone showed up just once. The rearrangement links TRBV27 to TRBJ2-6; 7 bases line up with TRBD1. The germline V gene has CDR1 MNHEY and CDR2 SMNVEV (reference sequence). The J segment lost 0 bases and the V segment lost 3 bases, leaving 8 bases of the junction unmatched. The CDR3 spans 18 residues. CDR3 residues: CASSFLTGTVSGANVLTF. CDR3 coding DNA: TGTGCCAGCAGTTTTCTTACGGGGACAGTCTCTGGGGCCAACGTCCTGACTTTC.

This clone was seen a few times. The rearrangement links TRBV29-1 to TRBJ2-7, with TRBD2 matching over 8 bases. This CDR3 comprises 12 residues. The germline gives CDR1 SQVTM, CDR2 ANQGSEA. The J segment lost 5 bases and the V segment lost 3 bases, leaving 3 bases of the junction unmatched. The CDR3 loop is CSVERGAHEQYF. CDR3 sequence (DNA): TGCAGCGTTGAGCGGGGGGCCCACGAGCAGTACTTC.

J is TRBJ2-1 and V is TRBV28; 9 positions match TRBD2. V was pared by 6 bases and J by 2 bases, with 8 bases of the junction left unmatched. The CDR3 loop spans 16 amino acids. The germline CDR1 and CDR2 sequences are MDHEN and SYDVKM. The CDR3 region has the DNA TGTGCCAGCAGCCGTATAGCGGGAGCAGCCTACAATGAGCAGTTCTTC. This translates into CASSRIAGAAYNEQFF.

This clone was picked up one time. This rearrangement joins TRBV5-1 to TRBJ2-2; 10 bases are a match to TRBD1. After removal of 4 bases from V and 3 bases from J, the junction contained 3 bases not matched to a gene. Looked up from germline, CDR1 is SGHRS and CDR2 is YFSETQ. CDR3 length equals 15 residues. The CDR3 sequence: CASSLGTGDTGELFF. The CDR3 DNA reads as TGCGCCAGCAGCCTGGGGACAGGGGACACCGGGGAGCTGTTTTTT.

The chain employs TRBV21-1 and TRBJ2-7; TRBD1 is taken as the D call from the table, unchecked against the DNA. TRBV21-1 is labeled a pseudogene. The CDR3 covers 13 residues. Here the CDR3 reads CAITTGVFHEQYF. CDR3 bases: TGTGCCATTACGACAGGGGTATTCCACGAGCAGTACTTC.

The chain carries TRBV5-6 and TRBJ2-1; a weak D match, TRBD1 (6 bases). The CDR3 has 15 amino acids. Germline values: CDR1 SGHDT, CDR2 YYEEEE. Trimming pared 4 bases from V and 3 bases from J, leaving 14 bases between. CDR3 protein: CASSVSGQLYNEQFF. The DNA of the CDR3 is TGTGCCAGCAGCGTCTCGGGACAACTCTACAATGAGCAGTTCTTC.

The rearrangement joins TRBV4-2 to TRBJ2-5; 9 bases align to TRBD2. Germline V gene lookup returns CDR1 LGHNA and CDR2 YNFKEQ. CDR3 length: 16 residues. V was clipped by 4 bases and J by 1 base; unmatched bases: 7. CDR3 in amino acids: CASSPALAGIQETQYF. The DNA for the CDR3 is TGTGCCAGCAGCCCCGCCCTAGCGGGGATCCAAGAGACCCAGTACTTC.